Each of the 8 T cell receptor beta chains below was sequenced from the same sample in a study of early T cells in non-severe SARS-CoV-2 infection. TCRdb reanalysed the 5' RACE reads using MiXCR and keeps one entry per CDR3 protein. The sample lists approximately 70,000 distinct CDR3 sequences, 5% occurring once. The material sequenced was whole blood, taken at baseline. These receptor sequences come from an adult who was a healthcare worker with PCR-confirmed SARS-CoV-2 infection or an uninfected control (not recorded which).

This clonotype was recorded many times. The CDR3 loop reads CASSLSAGSEAFF. The CDR3, as DNA: TGTGCCAGCAGCTTGAGCGCCGGGTCTGAAGCTTTCTTT. V is TRBV5-6 and J is TRBJ1-1; no clear D. There are 13 residues in the CDR3. V was trimmed by 1 base and J by 6 bases, leaving 10 bases between them. Germline values: CDR1 SGHDT, CDR2 YYEEEE. Drawing the rest from reference TRBV5-6 and TRBJ1-1, the complete variable domain is DAGVTQSPTHLIKTRGQQVTLRCSPKSGHDTVSWYQQALGQGPQFIFQYYEEEERQRGNFPDRFSGHQFPNYSSELNVNALLLGDSALYLCASSLSAGSEAFFGQGTRLTVV.

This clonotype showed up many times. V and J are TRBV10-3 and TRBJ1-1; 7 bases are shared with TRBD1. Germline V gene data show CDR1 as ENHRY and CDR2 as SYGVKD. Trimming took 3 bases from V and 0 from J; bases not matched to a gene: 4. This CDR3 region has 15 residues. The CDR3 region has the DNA TGTGCCATCAGTGATCTGACAGGGATGAACACTGAAGCTTTCTTT. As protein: CAISDLTGMNTEAFF.

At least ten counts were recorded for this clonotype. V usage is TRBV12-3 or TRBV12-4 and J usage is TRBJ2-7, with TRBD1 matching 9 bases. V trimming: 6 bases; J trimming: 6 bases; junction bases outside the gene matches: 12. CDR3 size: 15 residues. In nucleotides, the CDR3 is TGTGCCAGCAGGTTGGGAGGGGGACAGGGCATCGAGCAGTACTTC. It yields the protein CASRLGGGQGIEQYF.

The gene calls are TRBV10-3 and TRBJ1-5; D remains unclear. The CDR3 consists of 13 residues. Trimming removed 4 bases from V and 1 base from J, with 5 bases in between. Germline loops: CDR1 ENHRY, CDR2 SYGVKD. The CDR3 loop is CAISVGSNQPQHF. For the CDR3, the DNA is TGTGCCATCAGTGTAGGCAGCAATCAGCCCCAGCATTTT.

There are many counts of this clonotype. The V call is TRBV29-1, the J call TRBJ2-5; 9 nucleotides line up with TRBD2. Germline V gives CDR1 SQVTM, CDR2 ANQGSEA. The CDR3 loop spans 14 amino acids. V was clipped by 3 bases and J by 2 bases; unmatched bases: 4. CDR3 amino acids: CSVDTSGSQETQYF. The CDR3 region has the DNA TGCAGCGTTGATACTAGCGGGTCGCAAGAGACCCAGTACTTC.

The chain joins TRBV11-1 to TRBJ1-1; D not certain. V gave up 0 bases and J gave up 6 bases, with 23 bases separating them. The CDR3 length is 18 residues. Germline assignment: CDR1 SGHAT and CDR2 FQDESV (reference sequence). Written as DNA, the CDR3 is TGTGCCAGCAGCTTAGCCCAACTAGGTAGGGTCGGCGATCCTGAAGCTTTCTTT. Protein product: CASSLAQLGRVGDPEAFF.

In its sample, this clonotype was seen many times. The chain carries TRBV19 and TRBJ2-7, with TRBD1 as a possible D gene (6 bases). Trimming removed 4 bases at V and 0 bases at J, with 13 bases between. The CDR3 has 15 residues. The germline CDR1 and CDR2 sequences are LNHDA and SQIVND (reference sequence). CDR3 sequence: CASSTRQVPSYEQYF. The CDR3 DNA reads TGTGCCAGTAGTACCCGACAGGTACCCTCCTACGAGCAGTACTTC.

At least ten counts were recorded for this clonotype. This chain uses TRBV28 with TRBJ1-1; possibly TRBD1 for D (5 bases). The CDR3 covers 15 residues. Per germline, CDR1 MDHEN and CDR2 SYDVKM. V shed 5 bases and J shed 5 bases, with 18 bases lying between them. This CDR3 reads CASSLNTGRRTEAFF. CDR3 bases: TGTGCCAGCAGTCTAAACACGGGGCGGAGGACTGAAGCTTTCTTT.